One and the same sample provided the 10 T cell receptor beta chains below, sequenced in a study of sequential checkpoint blockade in melanoma. Noted treatment: randomized to nivolumab then ipilimumab (arm A) or the reverse (arm B). Some clones are missing from TCRdb's copy, which holds only in-frame ones; the method was immunoSEQ multiplex PCR. The table includes tens of thousands of clones, nearly 90% detected once. The sequences come from CD8+ T cells sorted from blood (inferred from file names), collected from a patient given nivolumab and ipilimumab in sequence. Receptors originate from a human donor with melanoma.

The sample holds one count of this clone. The rearrangement uses TRBV19 and TRBJ2-1, with D tentatively TRBD2 (5 bases). Trimming removed 1 base from V and 0 bases from J, with 13 bases in between. This CDR3 comprises 17 residues. Germline V lookup: CDR1 LNHDA, CDR2 SQIVND (reference sequence). CDR3 bases: TGTGCCAGTAGTATAGGGGCGGGCCCTCTCTCCTACAATGAGCAGTTCTTC. It encodes CASSIGAGPLSYNEQFF. Full variable domain (remainder filled in from reference TRBV19 and TRBJ2-1): DGGITQSPKYLFRKEGQNVTLSCEQNLNHDAMYWYRQDPGQGLRLIYYSQIVNDFQKGDIAEGYSVSREKKESFPLTVTSAQKNPTAFYLCASSIGAGPLSYNEQFFGPGTRLTVL.

The chain's CDR3 is CASSVEGVTYNEQFF. CDR3 coding DNA: TGTGCCAGCAGCGTAGAGGGGGTAACCTACAATGAGCAGTTCTTC. The chain carries TRBV9 and TRBJ2-1; weak D call: TRBD1 (6 bases). The germline V gene has CDR1 SGDLS and CDR2 YYNGEE. V lost 0 bases to trimming and J lost 2 bases, with 9 bases between them. This CDR3 has 15 amino acids.

The DNA of the CDR3 is TGTGCCAGCAGCTTATGGCTTCTAGCGGGAGATCTGACCGGGGAGCTGTTTTTT. Protein: CASSLWLLAGDLTGELFF. This sequence joins TRBV7-2 and TRBJ2-2; 10 bases match TRBD2. Germline V gene lookup returns CDR1 SGHTA and CDR2 FQGNSA. CDR3 size: 18 residues. After removal of 2 bases from V and 5 bases from J, the junction contained 11 bases not matched to a gene.

The J gene is TRBJ2-3, the V gene TRBV7-3, with 9 bases lining up with TRBD2. The CDR3 runs 19 residues. V shed 3 bases, J shed 2 bases, and the junction held 15 bases outside the gene matches. Germline V gives CDR1 SGHTA, CDR2 FQGTGA. CDR3 protein: CASSLGRREGLSLTDTQYF. The DNA for the CDR3 is TGTGCCAGCAGCTTGGGGCGGCGGGAGGGTCTATCACTCACAGATACGCAGTATTTT. Filled out from reference TRBV7-3 and TRBJ2-3, the complete variable domain reads GAGVSQTPSNKVTEKGKYVELRCDPISGHTALYWYRQSLGQGPEFLIYFQGTGAADDSGLPNDRFFAVRPEGSVSTLKIQRTERGDSAVYLCASSLGRREGLSLTDTQYFGPGTRLTVL.

This clone has a single count. This chain uses TRBV5-1 with TRBJ2-5, with a possible D match to TRBD1 (5 bases). The CDR3 contains 17 residues. With 2 bases removed from V and 4 bases from J, the gap between germline ends came to 21 bases. Germline CDR1 and CDR2: SGHRS and YFSETQ. CDR3 protein: CASSLKAGLIMLETQYF. In DNA form, the CDR3 reads TGCGCCAGCAGCTTAAAGGCAGGGTTGATTATGTTAGAGACCCAGTACTTC.

The V gene is TRBV27, the J gene TRBJ1-5, with a tentative D call TRBD1 (5 bases). This CDR3 spans 14 amino acids. V was clipped by 2 bases and J by 3 bases, with 8 bases between them. CDR1 and CDR2 (germline): MNHEY, SMNVEV (reference sequence). The DNA for the CDR3 is TGTGCCAGCAGTTTACAGGGTCACAATCAGCCCCAGCATTTT. This encodes CASSLQGHNQPQHF.

A single count supports this clone. The V gene is TRBV2, the J gene TRBJ2-7, with TRBD1 identical over 9 bases. Looked up from germline, CDR1 is SNHLY and CDR2 is FYNNEI. CDR3 length: 16 residues. After removal of 0 bases from V and 2 bases from J, the junction contained 5 bases not matched to a gene. The CDR3 here is CASSEARDRDAYEQYV. DNA for the CDR3: TGTGCCAGCAGTGAAGCCCGGGACAGGGACGCCTACGAGCAGTACGTC.

The table lists this clone with a count of one. V gene TRBV4-3 combines with J gene TRBJ1-5, with D hard to call. V was shortened by 1 base and J by 6 bases, with 10 bases between the two germline ends. The V gene's germline CDR1 is LGHNA and CDR2 YSLEER. The CDR3 totals 14 residues. The CDR3 sequence: CASSQVSRSQPQHF. The CDR3 nucleotides are TGCGCCAGCAGCCAAGTCTCGCGAAGTCAGCCCCAGCATTTT.

The chain has TRBV29-1 and TRBJ2-5; 10 bases fit TRBD2. Germline CDR1 and CDR2: SQVTM and ANQGSEA. Trimming cost V 6 bases and J 0 bases; bases outside gene matches: 10. The CDR3 length is 16 residues. CDR3 sequence: CSVISGRQRYQETQYF. CDR3 nucleotide sequence: TGCAGCGTGATTAGCGGGAGGCAAAGGTACCAAGAGACCCAGTACTTC.

The chain combines TRBV5-1 with TRBJ2-7; TRBD2 matches 8 bases. The germline V gene encodes CDR1 SGHRS and CDR2 YFSETQ. This CDR3 spans 15 amino acids. V was pared by 0 bases and J by 5 bases, with 7 bases of the junction left unmatched. CDR3 sequence (DNA): TGCGCCAGCAGCTTGGGGGTAGCGGGAACTAACGAGCAGTACTTC. Translated, it gives CASSLGVAGTNEQYF.